This passage covers 27 T cell receptor beta chains from one sample sequenced in a study of Ad26.COV2.S vaccination and SARS-CoV-2 variants. Sequencing was performed with immunoSEQ multiplex PCR; in TCRdb, only in-frame clones are kept and a portion is missing. The sample includes 300,000 to 400,000 clones, around 88% seen only once; the top ten take around 4.5%. As to treatment: around 19 received Ad26.COV2.S at low or high dose, single or two shots; about 5 received placebo; per-sample allocation not given. Sampling was done on day 63 after the first vaccine or placebo injection. This material consisted of peripheral blood, taken in a trial of Ad26.COV2.S vaccine versus placebo. Every receptor here comes from a person aged 18-60 years who received the Ad26.COV2.S COVID-19 vaccine or a placebo.

The V gene is TRBV3-1 (or the pseudogene TRBV3-2), the J gene TRBJ1-2; 9 bases are shared with TRBD1. This CDR3 comprises 17 residues. CDR1 is LGHDT and CDR2 is YNNKEL in the germline V gene (reference sequence). J gave up 4 bases and V 0 bases, and 9 bases lay outside the gene matches. CDR3 sequence (DNA): TGTGCCAGCAGCCAAGATTGTAGGGACAGGGCATGCTATGGCTACACCTTC. Its protein is CASSQDCRDRACYGYTF.

The chain recombines TRBV12-3 or TRBV12-4 with TRBJ2-5; TRBD1 is a possible D gene (5 bases). V was trimmed by 6 bases and J by 11 bases, leaving 13 bases between them. The CDR3 consists of 11 residues. This chain's CDR3 is CASRTQERQYF. The DNA for the CDR3 is TGTGCCAGCAGAACACAGGAGAGACAGTACTTC.

This clone was counted many times. The chain employs TRBV19 and TRBJ1-2; 7 nucleotides agree with TRBD1. Per germline, CDR1 LNHDA and CDR2 SQIVND (reference sequence). Trimming took 0 bases from V and 10 from J; bases not matched to a gene: 11. The CDR3 is 15 amino acids. The DNA of the CDR3 is TGTGCCAGTAGTATAGATTTGGACAGGAGTGTTGTCTACACCTTC. It specifies CASSIDLDRSVVYTF.

CDR3 region: CASSDLGADTQYF. DNA of the CDR3: TGTGCCAGCAGCGACCTTGGGGCAGATACGCAGTATTTT. The chain couples TRBV7-3 to TRBJ2-3; D ambiguous. V lost 5 bases to trimming and J lost 4 bases, with 10 bases between them. Looked up from germline, CDR1 is SGHTA and CDR2 is FQGTGA. This CDR3 comprises 13 residues.

This chain uses TRBV5-6 with TRBJ2-7; no reliable D call. Germline V gene data show CDR1 as SGHDT and CDR2 as YYEEEE. The V end was cut by 0 bases, the J end by 5 bases, with 6 bases between. This CDR3 is built from 12 residues. The CDR3 bases are TGTGCCAGCAGCTTGGGAACACACGAGCAGTACTTC. It is translated as CASSLGTHEQYF.

V and J are TRBV19 and TRBJ1-5; perhaps TRBD1 as D (6 bases). Trimming removed 2 bases at V and 0 bases at J, with 20 bases between. Germline CDR1 LNHDA, CDR2 SQIVND (reference sequence). This CDR3 is 19 amino acids long. The CDR3 region has the DNA TGTGCCAGTAGTATATCAACCCTAAAGGACAGTTATAGCAATCAGCCCCAGCATTTT. Its protein is CASSISTLKDSYSNQPQHF.

This chain connects TRBV11-2 to TRBJ2-7, with a tentative D call TRBD2 (6 bases). The V end lost 4 bases, the J end lost 5 bases, and 24 bases lay between the germline ends. The CDR3 is 17 residues long. Germline CDR1 SGHAT, CDR2 FQNNGV. CDR3 sequence (DNA): TGTGCCAGCAGCTCAAAGGAGGGTACGGGACGGGAAAACGAGCAGTACTTC. This gives the protein CASSSKEGTGRENEQYF.

V gene TRBV4-3 combines with J gene TRBJ2-5; D is uncertain. Germline-derived CDR1 and CDR2 are LGHNA and YSLEER. V lost 1 base, J lost 4 bases, and 7 bases lay in between. CDR3 length equals 13 residues. CDR3 loop: CASSQGAGETQYF. In DNA, the CDR3 is TGCGCCAGCAGCCAAGGGGCTGGAGAGACCCAGTACTTC.

This rearrangement joins TRBV7-9 to TRBJ2-7; 8 nucleotides agree with TRBD2. CDR1 SEHNR and CDR2 FQNEAQ come from the germline V gene (reference sequence). This CDR3 spans 15 amino acids. V shed 5 bases, J shed 2 bases, and the junction held 8 bases outside the gene matches. The CDR3 bases are TGTGCCAGCAGCATAAGCGGGAGCCCCACCTACGAGCAGTACTTC. Protein sequence: CASSISGSPTYEQYF.

This sequence joins TRBV7-2 and TRBJ1-1; weak D call: TRBD1 (6 bases). This CDR3 spans 13 amino acids. The V end lost 1 base, the J end lost 10 bases, and 13 bases lay between the germline ends. Per the germline V gene, CDR1 is SGHTA and CDR2 is FQGNSA. The CDR3: CASSLDGAGAAFF. The CDR3 DNA follows: TGTGCCAGCAGCTTAGACGGAGCAGGGGCAGCTTTCTTT.

The rearrangement links TRBV7-9 to TRBJ2-5; D may be TRBD1 or TRBD2 (5 bases each). Trimming took off 5 bases at V and 5 bases at J, with 12 bases between the two ends. Germline CDR1 reads SEHNR; CDR2 reads FQNEAQ (reference sequence). The CDR3 has 13 amino acids. This CDR3 reads CASSQSRGETQYF. The DNA for the CDR3 is TGTGCCAGCAGCCAGAGCCGGGGCGAGACCCAGTACTTC. The full variable domain, with the rest looked up from reference TRBV7-9 and TRBJ2-5, is DTGVSQNPRHKITKRGQNVTFRCDPISEHNRLYWYRQTLGQGPEFLTYFQNEAQLEKSRLLSDRFSAERPKGSFSTLEIQRTEQGDSAMYLCASSQSRGETQYFGPGTRLLVL.

The V and J genes are TRBV6-1 and TRBJ1-1; 9 bases are shared with TRBD1. The CDR3 consists of 15 residues. J was trimmed by 3 bases and V by 1 base; bases with no gene match: 3. Germline V gene sequence: CDR1 MNHNS, CDR2 SASEGT. In DNA form, the CDR3 reads TGTGCCAGCAGTGAAGAGGGACAGGGTTACACTGAAGCTTTCTTT. This translates into CASSEEGQGYTEAFF.

This clone has only one observation. The rearrangement joins TRBV5-1 to TRBJ2-3; 7 bases are a match to TRBD2. There are 17 residues in the CDR3. J was trimmed by 1 base and V by 4 bases; bases with no gene match: 12. Germline V gene lookup returns CDR1 SGHRS and CDR2 YFSETQ. The CDR3 DNA follows: TGCGCCAGCAGCCTTGGCCAGGCTAGCGGACGCACAGATACGCAGTATTTT. It is translated as CASSLGQASGRTDTQYF.

This chain connects TRBV3-1 (or the pseudogene TRBV3-2) to TRBJ2-2; 10 nucleotides line up with TRBD1. The trim removed 3 bases at V and 3 bases at J, leaving 7 bases unmatched. This CDR3 is built from 17 residues. CDR1 is LGHDT, CDR2 YNNKEL, per germline (reference sequence). In nucleotides, the CDR3 is TGTGCCAGCAGCCACCCCGGGACAGGGGAGGACACCGGGGAGCTGTTTTTT. It specifies CASSHPGTGEDTGELFF.

The rearrangement uses TRBV19 and TRBJ1-2; TRBD1 is a possible D gene (5 bases). The CDR3 has 16 amino acids. Germline CDR1 LNHDA, CDR2 SQIVND (reference sequence). Trimming pared 3 bases from V and 2 bases from J, leaving 16 bases between. CDR3 nucleotide sequence: TGTGCCAGTAGTATTTCGGGTGTGACAGCCAACTATGGCTACACCTTC. This translates into CASSISGVTANYGYTF. The whole variable domain, remainder taken from reference TRBV19 and TRBJ1-2, is DGGITQSPKYLFRKEGQNVTLSCEQNLNHDAMYWYRQDPGQGLRLIYYSQIVNDFQKGDIAEGYSVSREKKESFPLTVTSAQKNPTAFYLCASSISGVTANYGYTFGSGTRLTVV.

CDR3 residues: CASSFSAHGTYSEAFF. The CDR3 nucleotides read TGTGCCAGCAGCTTTAGTGCCCACGGGACCTACTCTGAAGCTTTCTTT. The chain carries TRBV7-9 and TRBJ1-1; D possibly corresponds to TRBD1 (5 bases). V was shortened by 3 bases and J by 6 bases, with 20 bases between the two germline ends. This CDR3 comprises 16 residues. Germline-derived CDR1 and CDR2 are SEHNR and FQNEAQ (reference sequence).

This clone was detected only once. The CDR3 region has the DNA TGCGCCAGCAGCCCGAGTTCGGGACAGAACTATGGCTACACCTTC. Its translation is CASSPSSGQNYGYTF. The J gene is TRBJ1-2, the V gene TRBV5-1, with 7 bases lining up with TRBD1. V shed 4 bases and J 2 bases; nucleotides not matched to a gene: 8. Germline assignment: CDR1 SGHRS and CDR2 YFSETQ. This CDR3 comprises 15 residues.

This rearrangement joins TRBV7-6 to TRBJ2-3, with TRBD2 matching 7 bases. Trimming cost V 0 bases and J 2 bases; bases outside gene matches: 8. Germline V gene lookup returns CDR1 SGHVS and CDR2 FNYEAQ. This CDR3 has 17 residues. The CDR3: CASSLAYVAGNTDTQYF. The CDR3 bases are TGTGCCAGCAGCTTAGCGTATGTAGCGGGCAACACAGATACGCAGTATTTT.

The chain links TRBV18 to TRBJ2-2, with 9 positions matching TRBD1. J lost 4 bases, V lost 5 bases, and 5 bases had no gene match. CDR3 length: 15 amino acids. Germline-derived CDR1 and CDR2 are KGHSH and LQKENI. The CDR3 sequence: CASSIDRGSTGELFF. For the CDR3, the DNA is TGTGCCAGCTCAATCGACAGGGGGAGCACCGGGGAGCTGTTTTTT.

The chain recombines TRBV7-8 with TRBJ2-3, with D unclear. In germline, CDR1 is SGHVS, CDR2 FQNEAQ. The CDR3 contains 11 residues. The V end was cut by 5 bases, the J end by 2 bases, with 2 bases between. CDR3 DNA: TGTGCCAGCAGCGTCACAGATACGCAGTATTTT. Its translation: CASSVTDTQYF.

V is TRBV24-1 and J is TRBJ2-1; TRBD1 matches 7 bases. V was pared by 3 bases and J by 6 bases, with 7 bases of the junction left unmatched. The CDR3 totals 15 residues. Looked up from germline, CDR1 is KGHDR and CDR2 is SFDVKD. The CDR3 coding sequence is TGTGCCACCAGTGATCCCGCGACAGGGACCAATGAGCAGTTCTTC. Its translation is CATSDPATGTNEQFF.

J is TRBJ1-2 and V is TRBV10-3; TRBD1 aligns across 7 bases. This CDR3 has 16 amino acids. CDR1 ENHRY and CDR2 SYGVKD come from the germline V gene. The V gene end was trimmed by 0 bases and the J gene end by 8 bases; junction bases not matched to a gene: 12. In DNA form, the CDR3 reads TGTGCCATCAGTGAGTCGTTCAAGGGGGCGGATGAAGGCTACACCTTC. Translating gives CAISESFKGADEGYTF.

J is TRBJ1-5 and V is TRBV2, with D hard to call. The CDR3 extends over 15 amino acids. V lost 8 bases and J lost 3, with 17 bases in between. The germline V gene has CDR1 SNHLY and CDR2 FYNNEI. The CDR3 DNA reads TGTGCCAGCCGTTTTCTCGACGGCCCCAATCAGCCCCAGCATTTT. Amino acid sequence: CASRFLDGPNQPQHF.

Here the CDR3 DNA reads TGTGCCAGCAGTTACGGACAGTACACCTACGAGCAGTACTTC. This codes for CASSYGQYTYEQYF. The chain couples TRBV6-5 to TRBJ2-7; tentative D call: TRBD1 (6 bases). The length of the CDR3 is 14 residues. The V gene lost 2 bases and the J gene lost 2 bases, with 10 bases spanning the gap. Germline V gives CDR1 MNHEY, CDR2 SVGAGI.

This chain uses TRBV5-1 with TRBJ2-1; 8 bases align to TRBD1. This CDR3 is 15 amino acids long. Looked up from germline, CDR1 is SGHRS and CDR2 is YFSETQ. Trimming cost V 0 bases and J 9 bases; bases outside gene matches: 8. For the CDR3, the DNA is TGCGCCAGCAGCTTGGTGGACAGGGTTGGAGGTGAGCAGTTCTTC. Translated: CASSLVDRVGGEQFF.

The chain couples TRBV7-8 to TRBJ2-1, with D hard to call. This CDR3 is 12 amino acids long. V lost 1 base, J lost 5 bases, and 3 bases lay in between. CDR1 is SGHVS and CDR2 is FQNEAQ in the germline V gene. The CDR3 is CASSLVDNEQFF. In nucleotides, the CDR3 is TGTGCCAGCAGCTTAGTAGACAATGAGCAGTTCTTC.

The chain carries TRBV5-1 and TRBJ2-1; TRBD2 matches at 8 bases. Losses at the gene ends were 0 bases for V and 7 bases for J; bases not matched to a gene: 6. There are 15 residues in the CDR3. Germline-derived CDR1 and CDR2 are SGHRS and YFSETQ. The DNA for the CDR3 is TGCGCCAGCAGCTTGGACGGGAGGGCCGTTAATGAGCAGTTCTTC. This gives the protein CASSLDGRAVNEQFF.